This T cell receptor (beta chain) was obtained from a study of blood T cell repertoires in COVID-19. V shed 0 bases and J shed 2 bases, with 10 bases lying between them. Germline-derived CDR1 and CDR2 are SGHRS and YFSETQ. The CDR3 extends over 15 amino acids. TCRdb's table, derived via immunoSEQ multiplex PCR, lists solely in-frame clones and lacks some. The data show about 220,000 clones, about 83% seen once. Sample: PBMCs or T cells enriched from blood (not recorded which). The V and J genes are TRBV5-1 and TRBJ2-3; no firm D call. The sequence came from a woman aged 40 to 50 who had recovered from COVID-19. DNA for the CDR3: TGCGCCAGCAGCTTGGCGCAGGCCGTCACAGATACGCAGTATTTT. Protein sequence: CASSLAQAVTDTQYF.